The source of this T cell receptor beta chain is a study of cytomegalovirus exposure and HLA in healthy donors. This CDR3 comprises 16 residues. V lost 7 bases and J lost 0; bases outside the gene matches: 8. The V gene's germline CDR1 is SNHLY and CDR2 FYNNEI. A multiplex PCR was run with 60 Vbeta primers and 13 Jbeta primers. Data came from immunoSEQ multiplex PCR; TCRdb stores just in-frame clones and leaves some out. The sample holds about 93,000 clones, around 73% seen once. The table lists this clone with a count of one. The chain links TRBV2 to TRBJ2-3; 9 positions match TRBD2. This TCR came from a woman aged 35 to 49 in good health and CMV-seronegative. The sample was PBMCs. CDR3 amino acids: CASNWGAGGSTDTQYF. The CDR3 region has the DNA TGTGCCAGCAATTGGGGAGCGGGAGGAAGCACAGATACGCAGTATTTT.